The 16 T cell receptor beta chains given below trace back to one sample, sequenced in a study of cytomegalovirus exposure and HLA in healthy donors. 13 Jbeta primers and 60 Vbeta primers were used for the PCR. The repertoire was sequenced with immunoSEQ multiplex PCR; TCRdb's copy has only in-frame clones and lacks some. This sample has over 110,000 clones, with 70% to 85% found just once. Sequencing input: PBMCs. These receptors were obtained from a male donor in good health and CMV-seronegative.

The chain employs TRBV10-1 and TRBJ2-1; D unresolved. The CDR3 contains 11 residues. V was pared by 3 bases and J by 13 bases, with 10 bases between. Germline V gene lookup returns CDR1 WNHNN and CDR2 SYGVQD (reference sequence). This chain's CDR3 is CASSDFQIQFF. CDR3 in DNA: TGCGCCAGCAGTGATTTTCAGATCCAGTTCTTC.

V is TRBV6-4 and J is TRBJ2-3; 12 positions match TRBD2. From germline, CDR1 is MRHNA and CDR2 SNTAGT. The CDR3 is 15 residues long. The V segment lost 0 bases and the J segment 5 bases; nucleotides outside the gene matches: 0. In DNA form, the CDR3 reads TGTGCCAGCAGTGACTCACTAGCGGGAGGAGATACGCAGTATTTT. Protein: CASSDSLAGGDTQYF.

This rearrangement joins TRBV28 to TRBJ1-6, with D perhaps TRBD1 (6 bases). Trimming stripped 6 bases from V and 13 bases from J, with 19 bases between. The CDR3 has 14 residues. CDR1 is MDHEN and CDR2 is SYDVKM in the germline V gene. The CDR3 DNA reads TGTGCCAGCAGGACCGGGACATTATTCTCTCCCCTCCACTTT. This gives the protein CASRTGTLFSPLHF.

V gene TRBV7-3 combines with J gene TRBJ2-3, with D tentatively TRBD2 (6 bases). The V end lost 0 bases, the J end lost 5 bases, and 9 bases lay between the germline ends. There are 14 residues in the CDR3. Germline assignment: CDR1 SGHTA and CDR2 FQGTGA. The CDR3 region is CASSLTWGGDTQYF. The CDR3 DNA follows: TGTGCCAGCAGCTTAACGTGGGGAGGAGATACGCAGTATTTT.

In this sample, this clone turned up once. The V and J genes are TRBV19 and TRBJ1-5, with D possibly being TRBD1 (6 bases). The CDR3 spans 14 residues. Germline values: CDR1 LNHDA, CDR2 SQIVND (reference sequence). Trimming left V 2 bases short and J 4 bases short, with 9 bases between. The CDR3 DNA is TGTGCCAGTAGTATATGGCAGGGGAATCAGCCCCAGCATTTT. Translation gives CASSIWQGNQPQHF.

The chain combines TRBV4-3 with TRBJ1-3; D gene uncertain. This CDR3 spans 15 amino acids. V gave up 0 bases and J gave up 1 base, with 7 bases separating them. CDR1 and CDR2 (germline): LGHNA, YSLEER. The CDR3 loop reads CASSQEEGSGNTIYF. The CDR3 DNA is TGCGCCAGCAGCCAAGAGGAGGGATCTGGAAACACCATATATTTT.

V usage is TRBV7-9 and J usage is TRBJ2-2; TRBD2 aligns across 7 bases. CDR3 length: 16 residues. Germline loops: CDR1 SEHNR, CDR2 FQNEAQ (reference sequence). The ends lost 8 bases at V and 5 bases at J; junction bases unmatched: 14. CDR3 nucleotides: TGTGCCAGCCGACCTCTAGCGGAGGCGGGTACCGGGGAGCTGTTTTTT. It encodes CASRPLAEAGTGELFF.

This chain uses TRBV18 with TRBJ2-7; 7 bases are a match to TRBD2. The V and J ends lost 1 base and 4 bases, in that order; junction bases with no gene match: 4. CDR1 and CDR2 (germline): KGHSH, LQKENI. The CDR3 is made up of 14 amino acids. The CDR3 DNA is TGTGCCAGCTCACCACGGCGGGAGACTTACGAGCAGTACTTC. Protein sequence: CASSPRRETYEQYF.

The CDR3 DNA reads TGTGCCAGCAGGGGGACTGTTTATAATGAAAAACTGTTTTTT. Protein product: CASRGTVYNEKLFF. This chain links TRBV6-1 with TRBJ1-4, with D perhaps TRBD1 (5 bases). Germline V CDR1 and CDR2: MNHNS, SASEGT. This CDR3 is 14 amino acids long. Trimming took 6 bases from V and 4 from J, leaving 12 bases between them.

This chain connects TRBV30 to TRBJ1-3; D unclear. Germline V CDR1 and CDR2: GTSNPN, SVGIG (reference sequence). Trimming shortened V by 3 bases and J by 0 bases, and 6 bases separated the two germline ends. The CDR3 is 13 residues long. CDR3 protein: CAWRSSSGNTIYF. DNA for the CDR3: TGTGCCTGGAGGAGCTCCTCTGGAAACACCATATATTTT.

The table lists this clone with a count of one. The chain is built from TRBV9 and TRBJ2-3; D is undetermined. The CDR3 is 16 amino acids. Trimming cost V 3 bases and J 6 bases, with 20 bases left between them. Looked up from germline, CDR1 is SGDLS and CDR2 is YYNGEE. The CDR3 reads CASSANEVYLTDTQYF. CDR3 sequence (DNA): TGTGCCAGCAGCGCGAATGAGGTCTATCTAACGGATACGCAGTATTTT.

The chain employs TRBV5-8 and TRBJ2-5; D might be TRBD2 (5 bases). The CDR3 totals 14 residues. V was trimmed by 3 bases and J by 7 bases, leaving 16 bases between them. Germline V gives CDR1 SGHTS, CDR2 YDEGEE. CDR3 sequence (DNA): TGTGCCAGCAGCTATACTAGGCCCCCCGGGACCCAGTACTTC. This sequence encodes CASSYTRPPGTQYF.

This clone has a handful of counts. V gene TRBV4-3 combines with J gene TRBJ2-4; 8 bases agree with TRBD1. This CDR3 is 14 amino acids long. V lost 5 bases and J lost 7; bases outside the gene matches: 7. Germline V gene lookup returns CDR1 LGHNA and CDR2 YSLEER. DNA of the CDR3: TGCGCCAGCAGCAAGGACAGGGTTGGGAACATTCAGTACTTC. Its protein product is CASSKDRVGNIQYF.

The chain joins TRBV2 to TRBJ2-1, with D possibly matching TRBD2 (6 bases). The CDR3 contains 15 residues. Germline CDR1 reads SNHLY; CDR2 reads FYNNEI. Deletions cut 7 bases from V and 0 bases from J, with 13 bases between. DNA for the CDR3: TGTGCCAGCACCGGAGGGGCTAGCTCCTACAATGAGCAGTTCTTC. As protein: CASTGGASSYNEQFF.

This clone showed up just a few times. The chain carries TRBV7-6 and TRBJ2-3, with D possibly being TRBD2 (6 bases). Germline V gene lookup returns CDR1 SGHVS and CDR2 FNYEAQ. CDR3 size: 16 residues. V was cut by 3 bases and J by 4 bases, with 17 bases left in between. The CDR3 sequence is CASSFFDGSGSDTQYF. The CDR3 nucleotides read TGTGCCAGCAGCTTTTTTGACGGGAGTGGTTCAGATACGCAGTATTTT.

J is TRBJ1-1 and V is TRBV19; D unclear. Trimming left V 5 bases short and J 1 base short, with 8 bases between. The CDR3 extends over 13 amino acids. The germline gives CDR1 LNHDA, CDR2 SQIVND (reference sequence). The CDR3 loop is CASSEVGNTEAFF. Here the CDR3 DNA reads TGTGCCAGTAGTGAGGTTGGGAACACTGAAGCTTTCTTT.